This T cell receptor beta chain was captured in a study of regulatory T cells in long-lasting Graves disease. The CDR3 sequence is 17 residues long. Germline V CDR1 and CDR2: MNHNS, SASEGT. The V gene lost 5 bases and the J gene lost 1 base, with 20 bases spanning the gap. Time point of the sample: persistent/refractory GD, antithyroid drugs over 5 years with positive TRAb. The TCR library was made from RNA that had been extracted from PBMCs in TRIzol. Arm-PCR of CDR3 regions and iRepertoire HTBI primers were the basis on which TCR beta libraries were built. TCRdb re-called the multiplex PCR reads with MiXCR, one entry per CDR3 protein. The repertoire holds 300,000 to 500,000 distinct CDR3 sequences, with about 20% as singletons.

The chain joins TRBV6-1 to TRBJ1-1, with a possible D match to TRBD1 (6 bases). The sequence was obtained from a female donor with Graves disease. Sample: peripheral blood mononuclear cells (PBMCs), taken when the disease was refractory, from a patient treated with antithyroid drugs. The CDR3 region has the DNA TGTGCCAGCAGTAAACGGTACCCGGCACAGGGGAACACTGAAGCTTTCTTT. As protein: CASSKRYPAQGNTEAFF.